A single sample is the source of the 10 T cell receptor beta chains below, sequenced in a study of blood T cell repertoires in COVID-19. This table comes from immunoSEQ multiplex PCR, and its TCRdb copy is limited to in-frame clones, with some not included. The sample has some 220,000 clones, around 91% seen once. Sequencing was performed on PBMCs or T cells enriched from blood (not recorded which). These TCRs come from a woman aged 18-29 years in a cohort exposed to, infected with or recovered from COVID-19 (not recorded which).

V and J are TRBV6-5 and TRBJ2-3; TRBD1 is a possible D gene (6 bases). Per germline, CDR1 MNHEY and CDR2 SVGAGI. CDR3 length equals 15 residues. V dropped 0 bases and J dropped 4 bases, with 11 bases sitting between them. CDR3 loop: CASSYSQGRPDTQYF. The CDR3 DNA sequence: TGTGCCAGCAGTTACTCCCAGGGGCGGCCAGATACGCAGTATTTT.

The chain has TRBV6-5 and TRBJ2-1; 7 positions match TRBD2. There are 14 residues in the CDR3. Looked up from germline, CDR1 is MNHEY and CDR2 is SVGAGI. The V gene end was trimmed by 6 bases and the J gene end by 4 bases; junction bases not matched to a gene: 6. CDR3 sequence (DNA): TGTGCCAGCAGACGGGCGGGGGATTACAATGAGCAGTTCTTC. Amino acids: CASRRAGDYNEQFF.

V and J are TRBV10-3 and TRBJ1-5, with 9 bases lining up with TRBD1. Per the germline V gene, CDR1 is ENHRY and CDR2 is SYGVKD. V shed 11 bases and J 6 bases; nucleotides not matched to a gene: 14. The CDR3 runs 15 residues. The DNA of the CDR3 is TGTGCCTCCCGAGGCGAGACAGGGGGTAGTCAGCCCCAGCATTTT. Its protein is CASRGETGGSQPQHF.

The chain recombines TRBV5-1 with TRBJ2-1; 7 bases fit TRBD2. The CDR3 runs 14 residues. Losses at the gene ends were 7 bases for V and 5 bases for J; bases not matched to a gene: 9. The germline V gene has CDR1 SGHRS and CDR2 YFSETQ. CDR3 loop: CASFQSGLNNEQFF. Here the CDR3 DNA reads TGCGCCAGCTTCCAATCGGGACTAAACAATGAGCAGTTCTTC. The whole variable domain, filled in from reference TRBV5-1 and TRBJ2-1, reads KAGVTQTPRYLIKTRGQQVTLSCSPISGHRSVSWYQQTPGQGLQFLFEYFSETQRNKGNFPGRFSGRQFSNSRSEMNVSTLELGDSALYLCASFQSGLNNEQFFGPGTRLTVL.

The V gene is TRBV10-1, the J gene TRBJ2-1, with a tentative D call TRBD2 (6 bases). Trimming shortened V by 2 bases and J by 6 bases, and 11 bases separated the two germline ends. CDR1 and CDR2 from the germline V gene are WNHNN and SYGVQD (reference sequence). The CDR3 has 14 residues. CDR3 loop: CASSETLAGNEQFF. In DNA, the CDR3 is TGCGCCAGCAGTGAGACACTAGCCGGCAATGAGCAGTTCTTC.

The count of this clone is one. This chain uses TRBV19 with TRBJ1-1; D is uncertain. CDR3 length: 14 residues. Germline CDR1 LNHDA, CDR2 SQIVND (reference sequence). Trimming took off 5 bases at V and 3 bases at J, with 13 bases between the two ends. This chain's CDR3 is CASSVDTLHTEAFF. CDR3 in DNA: TGTGCCAGTAGTGTCGACACCCTGCACACTGAAGCTTTCTTT.

This clone came up a few times. V is TRBV3-1 (or the pseudogene TRBV3-2) and J is TRBJ2-1; 12 nucleotides agree with TRBD2. Losses at the gene ends were 4 bases for V and 8 bases for J; bases not matched to a gene: 6. CDR1 is LGHDT, CDR2 YNNKEL, per germline (reference sequence). There are 15 residues in the CDR3. The CDR3 DNA reads TGTGCCAGCAGCCTGACTAGCGGGAGTCTAGATGAGCAGTTCTTC. Its protein product is CASSLTSGSLDEQFF.

V is TRBV5-1 and J is TRBJ2-7; TRBD1 is a possible D gene (6 bases). Germline V gene lookup returns CDR1 SGHRS and CDR2 YFSETQ. The V end lost 4 bases, the J end lost 0 bases, and 14 bases lay between the germline ends. The CDR3 contains 15 residues. DNA for the CDR3: TGCGCCAGCAGCCTACAGGGCGGAGGCTCCTACGAGCAGTACTTC. Protein: CASSLQGGGSYEQYF.

The chain carries TRBV5-4 and TRBJ2-5; TRBD1 matches at 8 bases. Per the germline V gene, CDR1 is SGHNT and CDR2 is YYREEE (reference sequence). The ends lost 1 base at V and 1 base at J; junction bases unmatched: 0. CDR3 length equals 14 residues. The CDR3 bases are TGTGCCAGCAGCTTGACAGGGGGCCAAGAGACCCAGTACTTC. Amino acids: CASSLTGGQETQYF.

V and J are TRBV11-2 and TRBJ2-5, with a possible D match to TRBD2 (5 bases). The CDR3 runs to 14 residues. Looked up from germline, CDR1 is SGHAT and CDR2 is FQNNGV. V lost 5 bases and J 2 bases, leaving 12 bases between the germline ends. The CDR3 loop reads CASSPRRGQETQYF. CDR3 bases: TGTGCCAGCAGCCCGCGTCGGGGACAAGAGACCCAGTACTTC.